This is a list of T cell receptor beta chains from one sample in a study of Ad26.COV2.S vaccination and SARS-CoV-2 variants. Generated by immunoSEQ multiplex PCR, the TCRdb table keeps only in-frame clones and is missing some. The repertoire consists of more than 300,000 clones, with more than 70% occurring once and the leading ten covering 1.5% to 2.5%. This specimen consisted of peripheral blood, obtained in a trial of Ad26.COV2.S vaccine versus placebo. The receptors derive from a person between 18 and 59 years old who received the Ad26.COV2.S COVID-19 vaccine or a placebo. The conserved cysteine and the conserved F or W are not part of the CDR3 here. Each record gives: J gene, clone size, V gene, CDR3 protein. Only part of the rows carry a size: once, few, many, or a class if the clone is expanded.

j_call: TRBJ2-5; clone_size: -; v_call: TRBV7-2; cdr3_aa: ASSATSGGGETQY
j_call: TRBJ2-1; clone_size: -; v_call: TRBV18; cdr3_aa: ASSPGTRLNEQF
j_call: TRBJ2-7; clone_size: -; v_call: TRBV12-3/TRBV12-4; cdr3_aa: ASSPQGQGLQY
j_call: TRBJ1-6; clone_size: -; v_call: TRBV5-1; cdr3_aa: ASSLEGGFSSPLH
j_call: TRBJ1-2; clone_size: -; v_call: TRBV5-1; cdr3_aa: ASSLDRGAYGYT
j_call: TRBJ1-1; clone_size: -; v_call: TRBV12-5; cdr3_aa: ASGFGNTEAF
j_call: TRBJ2-2; clone_size: few; v_call: TRBV9; cdr3_aa: ASSLSSRNTGELF
j_call: TRBJ2-2; clone_size: -; v_call: TRBV10-3; cdr3_aa: AISEAGFTRELF
j_call: TRBJ2-7; clone_size: -; v_call: TRBV10-3; cdr3_aa: AISSAGAETSYEQY
j_call: TRBJ1-6; clone_size: -; v_call: TRBV5-1; cdr3_aa: ASSGTDNSPLH
j_call: TRBJ1-2; clone_size: -; v_call: TRBV11-2; cdr3_aa: ASSPFRGDYGYT
j_call: TRBJ1-2; clone_size: -; v_call: TRBV2; cdr3_aa: ASSEAPTAGGGYT
j_call: TRBJ1-5; clone_size: -; v_call: TRBV27; cdr3_aa: ASSSRDSNQPQH
j_call: TRBJ2-1; clone_size: -; v_call: TRBV30; cdr3_aa: AWSVLAGPTGNEQF
j_call: TRBJ2-1; clone_size: -; v_call: TRBV5-1; cdr3_aa: ASSFDRGRANEQF
j_call: TRBJ1-1; clone_size: -; v_call: TRBV11-2; cdr3_aa: ASSPNGLFGTEAF
j_call: TRBJ1-2; clone_size: -; v_call: TRBV19; cdr3_aa: ASSIQGGMVGYT
j_call: TRBJ2-7; clone_size: -; v_call: TRBV29-1; cdr3_aa: SVEATGEEQY
j_call: TRBJ2-3; clone_size: -; v_call: TRBV3-1/TRBV3-2; cdr3_aa: ASSQEVSGGSSTDTQY
j_call: TRBJ2-1; clone_size: -; v_call: TRBV2; cdr3_aa: ASSESRSYNEQF
j_call: TRBJ2-5; clone_size: -; v_call: TRBV19; cdr3_aa: ASSIRRGRRGGETQY
j_call: TRBJ1-1; clone_size: -; v_call: TRBV5-1; cdr3_aa: ASSQAQGGSAEAF
j_call: TRBJ1-1; clone_size: -; v_call: TRBV19; cdr3_aa: ASSRGRAF
j_call: TRBJ2-1; clone_size: -; v_call: TRBV9; cdr3_aa: ASSVEGLSSYNEQF
j_call: TRBJ2-1; clone_size: -; v_call: TRBV4-3; cdr3_aa: ASSQGWNEQF
j_call: TRBJ2-3; clone_size: -; v_call: TRBV29-1; cdr3_aa: SVGPGDTQY
j_call: TRBJ1-5; clone_size: -; v_call: TRBV30; cdr3_aa: AWRPGDRVRAQPQH
j_call: TRBJ1-2; clone_size: -; v_call: TRBV9; cdr3_aa: ASSVEPGLGGYT
j_call: TRBJ2-3; clone_size: -; v_call: TRBV7-2; cdr3_aa: ASSLVTGREDTQY
j_call: TRBJ1-2; clone_size: -; v_call: TRBV20-1; cdr3_aa: SAEVGGGYT
j_call: TRBJ1-2; clone_size: -; v_call: TRBV15; cdr3_aa: ATSRDMSYT
j_call: TRBJ1-4; clone_size: -; v_call: TRBV5-1; cdr3_aa: ASSPLTGANEKLF
j_call: TRBJ1-1; clone_size: -; v_call: TRBV30; cdr3_aa: AWMGTANTEAF
j_call: TRBJ1-1; clone_size: -; v_call: TRBV7-2; cdr3_aa: ASSLGRGNTEAF
j_call: TRBJ2-1; clone_size: -; v_call: TRBV7-2; cdr3_aa: ASSLASGADLHNEQF
j_call: TRBJ2-2; clone_size: -; v_call: TRBV28; cdr3_aa: ASSLIRGANTGELF
j_call: TRBJ2-5; clone_size: -; v_call: TRBV12-3/TRBV12-4; cdr3_aa: ASSAQETQY
j_call: TRBJ1-1; clone_size: -; v_call: TRBV19; cdr3_aa: ASSIATGNTEAF
j_call: TRBJ1-3; clone_size: -; v_call: TRBV6-6; cdr3_aa: ASSRDGRNSGNTIY
j_call: TRBJ2-1; clone_size: -; v_call: TRBV6-4; cdr3_aa: ASSGGPSSYNEQF